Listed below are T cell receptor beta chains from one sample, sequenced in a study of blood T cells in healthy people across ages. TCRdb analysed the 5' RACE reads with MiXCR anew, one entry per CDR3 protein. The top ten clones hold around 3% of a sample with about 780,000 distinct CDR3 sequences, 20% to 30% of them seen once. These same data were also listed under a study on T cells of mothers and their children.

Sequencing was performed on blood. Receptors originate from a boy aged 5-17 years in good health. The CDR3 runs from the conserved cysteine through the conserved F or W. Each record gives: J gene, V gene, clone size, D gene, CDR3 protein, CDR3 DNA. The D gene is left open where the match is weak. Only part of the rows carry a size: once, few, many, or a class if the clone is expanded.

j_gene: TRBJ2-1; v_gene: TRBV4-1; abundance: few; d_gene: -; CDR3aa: CASSPRSYSGNEQFF; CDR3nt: TGCGCCAGCAGCCCCCGAAGCTACTCAGGGAATGAGCAGTTCTTC
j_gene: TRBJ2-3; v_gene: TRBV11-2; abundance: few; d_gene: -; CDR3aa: CASSLRRGTDTQYF; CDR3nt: TGTGCCAGCAGCTTACGAAGGGGCACAGATACGCAGTATTTT
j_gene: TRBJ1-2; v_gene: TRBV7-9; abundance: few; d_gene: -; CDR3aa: CASSLTIGQSYGYTF; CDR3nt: TGTGCCAGCAGCTTAACCATCGGACAGAGCTATGGCTACACCTTC
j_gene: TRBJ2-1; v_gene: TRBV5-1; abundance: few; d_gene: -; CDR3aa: CASSLALPVRYNEQFF; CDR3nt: TGCGCCAGCAGCTTGGCCCTCCCCGTAAGGTACAATGAGCAGTTCTTC
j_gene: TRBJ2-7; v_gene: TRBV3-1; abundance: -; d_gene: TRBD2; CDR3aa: CASSQETTSGGSYEQYF; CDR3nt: TGTGCCAGCAGCCAAGAAACCACTAGCGGGGGGAGCTACGAGCAGTACTTC
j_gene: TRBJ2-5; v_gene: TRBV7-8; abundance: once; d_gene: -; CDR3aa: CASSLGSIQETQYF; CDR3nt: TGTGCCAGCAGCCTTGGTTCAATCCAAGAGACCCAGTACTTC
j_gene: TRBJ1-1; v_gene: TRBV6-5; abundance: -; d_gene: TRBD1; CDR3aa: CASSYRGDRGPTEAFF; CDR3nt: TGTGCCAGCAGTTACCGAGGGGACAGGGGCCCCACTGAAGCTTTCTTT
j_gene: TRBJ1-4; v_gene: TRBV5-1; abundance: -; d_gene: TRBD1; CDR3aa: CASSPQGQINEKLFF; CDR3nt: TGCGCCAGCAGCCCCCAGGGACAGATTAATGAAAAACTGTTTTTT
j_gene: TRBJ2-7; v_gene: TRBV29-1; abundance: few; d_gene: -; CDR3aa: CSVEGSGDEQYF; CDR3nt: TGCAGCGTTGAAGGCTCGGGCGACGAGCAGTACTTC
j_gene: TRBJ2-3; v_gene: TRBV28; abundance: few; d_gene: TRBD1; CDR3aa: CASSLGQGFVDTQYF; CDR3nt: TGTGCCAGCAGCCTTGGACAGGGGTTTGTGGATACGCAGTATTTT
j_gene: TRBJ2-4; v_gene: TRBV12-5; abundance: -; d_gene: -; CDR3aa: CARGLEGGIQYF; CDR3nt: TGTGCTAGAGGCCTCGAGGGCGGCATTCAGTACTTC
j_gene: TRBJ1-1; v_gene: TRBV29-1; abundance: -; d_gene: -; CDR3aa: CSVRTNTEAFF; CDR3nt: TGCAGCGTCAGGACCAACACTGAAGCTTTCTTT
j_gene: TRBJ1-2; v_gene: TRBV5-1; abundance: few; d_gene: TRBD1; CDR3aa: CASSHPGTGGTNYGYTF; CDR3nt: TGCGCCAGCAGCCATCCCGGGACAGGGGGTACCAACTATGGCTACACCTTC
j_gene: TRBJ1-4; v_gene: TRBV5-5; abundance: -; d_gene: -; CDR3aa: CASSLVFTEGEKLFF; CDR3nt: TGTGCCAGCAGCTTGGTATTTACGGAGGGGGAAAAACTGTTTTTT
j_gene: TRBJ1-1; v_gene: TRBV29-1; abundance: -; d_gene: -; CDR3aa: CSVGNMNTEAFF; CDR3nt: TGCAGCGTTGGTAACATGAACACTGAAGCTTTCTTT
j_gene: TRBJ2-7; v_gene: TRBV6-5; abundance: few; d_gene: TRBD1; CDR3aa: CASRSDRGGHEQYF; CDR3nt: TGTGCCAGCAGGTCCGACAGGGGTGGCCACGAGCAGTACTTC
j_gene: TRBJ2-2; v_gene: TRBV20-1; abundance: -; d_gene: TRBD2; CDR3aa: CSAASGGRNTGELFF; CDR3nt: TGCAGTGCTGCTTCGGGGGGGAGGAACACCGGGGAGCTGTTTTTT
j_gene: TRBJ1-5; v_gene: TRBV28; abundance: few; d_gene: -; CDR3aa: CASSLIGPGDSNQPQHF; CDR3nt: TGTGCCAGCAGTTTGATAGGGCCAGGGGATAGCAATCAGCCCCAGCATTTT
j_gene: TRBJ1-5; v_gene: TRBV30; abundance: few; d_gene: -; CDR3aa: CAWSPWATRTPQHF; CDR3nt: TGTGCCTGGAGTCCCTGGGCCACCCGGACCCCCCAGCATTTT
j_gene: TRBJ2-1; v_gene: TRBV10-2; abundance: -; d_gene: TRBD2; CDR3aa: CASSLAGSGNEQFF; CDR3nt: TGCGCCAGCAGTTTAGCGGGGTCTGGCAATGAGCAGTTCTTC
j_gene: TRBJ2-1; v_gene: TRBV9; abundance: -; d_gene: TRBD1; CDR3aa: CASSATMDRRTYNEQFF; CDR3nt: TGTGCCAGCAGCGCAACCATGGACAGGAGGACCTACAATGAGCAGTTCTTC
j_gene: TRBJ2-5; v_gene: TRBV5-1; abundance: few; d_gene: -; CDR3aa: CASSLRVGGADSETQYF; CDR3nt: TGCGCCAGCAGCTTAAGGGTTGGGGGGGCGGACTCGGAGACCCAGTACTTC
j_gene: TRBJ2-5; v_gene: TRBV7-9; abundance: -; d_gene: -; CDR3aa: CASSFWSPAEETQYF; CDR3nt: TGTGCCAGCAGCTTCTGGTCCCCGGCCGAAGAGACCCAGTACTTC
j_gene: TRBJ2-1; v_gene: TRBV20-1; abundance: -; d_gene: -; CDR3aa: CSAPDRSTYNEQFF; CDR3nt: TGCAGTGCTCCGGACAGATCTACCTACAATGAGCAGTTCTTC
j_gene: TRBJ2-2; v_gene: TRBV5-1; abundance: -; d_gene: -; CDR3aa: CASSFLMGSGTGELFF; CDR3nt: TGCGCCAGCAGCTTTCTAATGGGAAGCGGTACCGGGGAGCTGTTTTTT
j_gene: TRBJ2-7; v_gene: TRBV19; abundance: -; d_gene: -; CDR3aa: CASSRNGEGEQYF; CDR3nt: TGTGCCAGTAGTAGGAACGGAGAAGGCGAGCAGTACTTC
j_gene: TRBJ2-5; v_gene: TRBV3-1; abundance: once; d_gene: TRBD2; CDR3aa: CASSQGGGKETQYF; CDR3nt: TGTGCCAGCAGCCAGGGGGGAGGGAAAGAGACCCAGTACTTC
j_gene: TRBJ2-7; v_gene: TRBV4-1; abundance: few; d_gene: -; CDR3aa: CASRNRVEGYEQYF; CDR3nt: TGCGCCAGCAGGAACAGGGTGGAGGGCTACGAGCAGTACTTC
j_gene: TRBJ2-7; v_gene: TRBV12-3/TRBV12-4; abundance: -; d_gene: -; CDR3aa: CASILSGSSYEQYF; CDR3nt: TGTGCCAGCATCCTATCAGGGAGCTCCTACGAGCAGTACTTC
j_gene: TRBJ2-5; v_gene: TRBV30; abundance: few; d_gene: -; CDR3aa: CAWSWRGRHETQYF; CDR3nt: TGTGCCTGGAGTTGGCGGGGGCGCCACGAGACCCAGTACTTC
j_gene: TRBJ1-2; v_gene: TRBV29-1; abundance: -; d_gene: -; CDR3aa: CSVEDRGLRNYGYTF; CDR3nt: TGCAGCGTTGAAGACAGGGGCTTAAGGAACTATGGCTACACCTTC
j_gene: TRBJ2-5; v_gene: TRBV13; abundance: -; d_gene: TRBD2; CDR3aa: CASSSSRSGGEETQYF; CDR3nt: TGTGCCAGCAGCTCCTCGCGTAGCGGGGGGGAAGAGACCCAGTACTTC
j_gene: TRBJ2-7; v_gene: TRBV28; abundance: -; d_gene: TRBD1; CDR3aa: CASRRQGDPYEQYF; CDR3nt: TGTGCCAGCAGGAGGCAGGGGGACCCCTACGAGCAGTACTTC
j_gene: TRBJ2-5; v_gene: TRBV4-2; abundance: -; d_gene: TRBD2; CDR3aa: CASSSGTSGEDQETQYF; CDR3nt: TGTGCCAGCAGCTCCGGGACTAGCGGGGAGGACCAAGAGACCCAGTACTTC
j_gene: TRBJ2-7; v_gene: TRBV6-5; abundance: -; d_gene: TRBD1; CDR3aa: CASSYSKGTAYEQYF; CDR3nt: TGTGCCAGCAGTTACTCGAAGGGGACAGCATACGAGCAGTACTTC
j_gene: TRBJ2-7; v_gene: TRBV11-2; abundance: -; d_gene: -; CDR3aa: CASSGEKGGEQYF; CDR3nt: TGTGCCAGCAGCGGTGAGAAGGGGGGCGAGCAGTACTTC
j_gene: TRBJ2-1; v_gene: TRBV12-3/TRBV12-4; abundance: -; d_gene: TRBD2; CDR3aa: CASSLGLAVDNEQFF; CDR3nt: TGTGCCAGCAGTCTCGGACTAGCGGTGGACAATGAGCAGTTCTTC
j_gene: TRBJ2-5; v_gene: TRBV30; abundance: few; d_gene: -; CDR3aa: CAWSRNRDQETQYF; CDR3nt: TGTGCCTGGAGCCGCAACAGGGACCAAGAGACCCAGTACTTC
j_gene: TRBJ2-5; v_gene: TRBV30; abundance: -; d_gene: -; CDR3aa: CAWTGRETQYF; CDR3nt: TGTGCCTGGACAGGGCGGGAGACCCAGTACTTC
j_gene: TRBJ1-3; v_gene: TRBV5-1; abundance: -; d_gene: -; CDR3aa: CASSLADLCRGPETGNTIYF; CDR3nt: TGCGCCAGCAGCTTGGCCGATCTCTGCCGGGGCCCCGAGACCGGAAACACCATATATTTT
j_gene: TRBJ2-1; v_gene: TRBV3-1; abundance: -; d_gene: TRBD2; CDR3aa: CASSHLGLAGGLSYNEQFF; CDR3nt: TGTGCCAGCAGCCACCTGGGACTAGCGGGGGGACTCTCCTACAATGAGCAGTTCTTC